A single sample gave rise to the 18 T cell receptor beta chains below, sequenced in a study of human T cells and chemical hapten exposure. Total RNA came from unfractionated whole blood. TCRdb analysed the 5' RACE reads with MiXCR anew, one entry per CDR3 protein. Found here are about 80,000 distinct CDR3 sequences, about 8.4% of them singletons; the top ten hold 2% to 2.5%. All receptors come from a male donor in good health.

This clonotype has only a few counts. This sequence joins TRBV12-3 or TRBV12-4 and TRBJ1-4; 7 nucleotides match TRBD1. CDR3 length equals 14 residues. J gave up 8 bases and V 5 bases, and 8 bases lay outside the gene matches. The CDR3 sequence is CASSPTGLKEKLFF. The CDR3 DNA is TGTGCCAGCAGTCCGACAGGGCTAAAGGAAAAACTGTTTTTT.

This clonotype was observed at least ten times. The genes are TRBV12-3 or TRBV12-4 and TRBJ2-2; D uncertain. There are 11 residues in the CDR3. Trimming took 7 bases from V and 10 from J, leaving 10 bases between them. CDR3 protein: CASNEGSELFF. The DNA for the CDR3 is TGTGCCAGCAACGAAGGATCGGAGCTGTTTTTT.

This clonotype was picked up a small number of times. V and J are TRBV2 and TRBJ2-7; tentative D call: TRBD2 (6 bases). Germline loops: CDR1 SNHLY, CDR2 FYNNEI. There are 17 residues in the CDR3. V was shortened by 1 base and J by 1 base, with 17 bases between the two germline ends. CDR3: CASSEGSAGHSSYEQYF. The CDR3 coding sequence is TGTGCCAGCAGTGAAGGTTCCGCGGGGCACTCATCCTACGAGCAGTACTTC.

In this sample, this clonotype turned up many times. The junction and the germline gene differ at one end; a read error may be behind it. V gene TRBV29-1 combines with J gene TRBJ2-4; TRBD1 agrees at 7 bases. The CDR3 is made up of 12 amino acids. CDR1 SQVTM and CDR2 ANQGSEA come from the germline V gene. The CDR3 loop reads CSVRTGKSIQYF. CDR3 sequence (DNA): TGCAGCGTTAGGACAGGAAAAAGCATTCAGTACTTC.

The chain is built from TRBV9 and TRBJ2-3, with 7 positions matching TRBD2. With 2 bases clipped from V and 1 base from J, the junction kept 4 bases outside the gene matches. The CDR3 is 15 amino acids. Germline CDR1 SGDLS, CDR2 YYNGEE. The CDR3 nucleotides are TGTGCCAGCAGCGTTACTGCGGGGGGCACAGATACGCAGTATTTT. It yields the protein CASSVTAGGTDTQYF.

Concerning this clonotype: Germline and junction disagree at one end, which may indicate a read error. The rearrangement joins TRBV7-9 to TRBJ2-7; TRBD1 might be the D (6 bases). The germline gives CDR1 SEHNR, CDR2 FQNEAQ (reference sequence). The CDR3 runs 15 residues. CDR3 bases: TGTGCCAGCAGCCCTAGACTGGACAGAGACTACGGGCAGTACTTC. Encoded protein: CASSPRLDRDYGQYF.

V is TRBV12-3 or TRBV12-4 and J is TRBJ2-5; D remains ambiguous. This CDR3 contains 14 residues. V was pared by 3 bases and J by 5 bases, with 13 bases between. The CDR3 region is CASSFNAPGETQYF. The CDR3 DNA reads TGTGCCAGCAGTTTTAACGCCCCCGGCGAGACCCAGTACTTC.

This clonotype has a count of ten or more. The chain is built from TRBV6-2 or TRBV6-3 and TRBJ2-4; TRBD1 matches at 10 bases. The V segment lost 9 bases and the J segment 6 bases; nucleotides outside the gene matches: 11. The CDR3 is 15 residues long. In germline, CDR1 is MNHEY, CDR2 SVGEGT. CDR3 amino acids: CASIPGTGVPNIQYF. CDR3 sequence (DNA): TGTGCCAGTATTCCCGGGACAGGGGTCCCAAACATTCAGTACTTC.

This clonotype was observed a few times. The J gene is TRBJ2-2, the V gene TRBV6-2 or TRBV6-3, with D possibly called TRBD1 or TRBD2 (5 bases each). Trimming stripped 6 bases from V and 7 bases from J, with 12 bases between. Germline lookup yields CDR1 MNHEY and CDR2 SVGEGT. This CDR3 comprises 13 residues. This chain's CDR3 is CASSYRGLGELFF. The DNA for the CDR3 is TGTGCCAGCAGCTACCGGGGCCTCGGGGAGCTGTTTTTT.

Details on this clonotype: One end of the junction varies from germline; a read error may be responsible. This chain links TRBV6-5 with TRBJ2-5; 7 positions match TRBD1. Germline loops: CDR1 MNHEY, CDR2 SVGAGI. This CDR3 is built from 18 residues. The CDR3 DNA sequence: TGTGCCAGCAGTTACTCCGGACAGGCCGATATTCACCAAGAGACCCGGTACTTC. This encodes CASSYSGQADIHQETRYF.

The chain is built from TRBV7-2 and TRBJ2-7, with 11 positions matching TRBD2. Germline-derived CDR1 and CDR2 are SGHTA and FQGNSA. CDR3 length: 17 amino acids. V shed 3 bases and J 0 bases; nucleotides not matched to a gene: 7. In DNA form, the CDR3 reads TGTGCCAGCAGCTTTACCTTAGCGGGGGGGCCCTCCTACGAGCAGTACTTC. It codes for CASSFTLAGGPSYEQYF.

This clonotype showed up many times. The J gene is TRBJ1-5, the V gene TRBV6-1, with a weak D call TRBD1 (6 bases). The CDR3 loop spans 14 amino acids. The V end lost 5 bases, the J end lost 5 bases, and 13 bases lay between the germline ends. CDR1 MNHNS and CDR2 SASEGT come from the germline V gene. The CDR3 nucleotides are TGTGCCAGCAGTTTACAGGGAGATCATCAGCCCCAGCATTTT. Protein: CASSLQGDHQPQHF.

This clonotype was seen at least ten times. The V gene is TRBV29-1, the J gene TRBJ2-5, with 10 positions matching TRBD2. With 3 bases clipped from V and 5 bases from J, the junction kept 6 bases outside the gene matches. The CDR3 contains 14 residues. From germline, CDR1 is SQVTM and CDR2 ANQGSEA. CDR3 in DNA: TGCAGCGTTGACCCTAGCGGGGGCTGGGAGACCCAGTACTTC. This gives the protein CSVDPSGGWETQYF.

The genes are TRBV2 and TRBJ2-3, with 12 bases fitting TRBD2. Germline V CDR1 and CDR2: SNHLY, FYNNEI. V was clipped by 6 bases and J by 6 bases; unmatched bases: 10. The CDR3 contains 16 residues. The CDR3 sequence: CASSTGLAGSFDTQYF. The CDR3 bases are TGTGCCAGCAGCACGGGACTAGCGGGTTCGTTCGATACGCAGTATTTT.

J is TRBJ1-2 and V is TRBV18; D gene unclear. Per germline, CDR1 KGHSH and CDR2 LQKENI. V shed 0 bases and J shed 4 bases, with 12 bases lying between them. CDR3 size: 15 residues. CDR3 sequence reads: CASSPPGRFSYGYTF. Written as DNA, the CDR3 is TGTGCCAGCTCACCACCGGGCAGGTTTAGCTATGGCTACACCTTC.

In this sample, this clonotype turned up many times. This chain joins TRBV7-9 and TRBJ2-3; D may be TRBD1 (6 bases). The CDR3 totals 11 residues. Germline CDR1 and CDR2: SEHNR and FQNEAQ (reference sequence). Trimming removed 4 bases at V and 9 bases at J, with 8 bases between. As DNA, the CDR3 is TGTGCCAGCAGCTGGACAGTAACGCAGTATTTT. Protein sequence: CASSWTVTQYF. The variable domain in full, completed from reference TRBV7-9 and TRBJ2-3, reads DTGVSQNPRHKITKRGQNVTFRCDPISEHNRLYWYRQTLGQGPEFLTYFQNEAQLEKSRLLSDRFSAERPKGSFSTLEIQRTEQGDSAMYLCASSWTVTQYFGPGTRLTVL.

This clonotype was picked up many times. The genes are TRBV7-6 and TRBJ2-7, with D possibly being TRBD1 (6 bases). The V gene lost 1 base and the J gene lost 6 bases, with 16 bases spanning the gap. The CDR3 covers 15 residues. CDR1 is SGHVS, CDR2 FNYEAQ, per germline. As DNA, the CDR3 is TGTGCCAGCAGCTTAGATGAGGCAGGGGTTACCGAGCAGTACTTC. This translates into CASSLDEAGVTEQYF.

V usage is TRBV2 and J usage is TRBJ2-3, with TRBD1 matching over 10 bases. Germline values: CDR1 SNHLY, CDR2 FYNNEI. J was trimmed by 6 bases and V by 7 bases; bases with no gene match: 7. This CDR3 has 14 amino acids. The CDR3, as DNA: TGTGCCAGCAAGGGGGACAGGGGAGCTGATACGCAGTATTTT. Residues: CASKGDRGADTQYF.